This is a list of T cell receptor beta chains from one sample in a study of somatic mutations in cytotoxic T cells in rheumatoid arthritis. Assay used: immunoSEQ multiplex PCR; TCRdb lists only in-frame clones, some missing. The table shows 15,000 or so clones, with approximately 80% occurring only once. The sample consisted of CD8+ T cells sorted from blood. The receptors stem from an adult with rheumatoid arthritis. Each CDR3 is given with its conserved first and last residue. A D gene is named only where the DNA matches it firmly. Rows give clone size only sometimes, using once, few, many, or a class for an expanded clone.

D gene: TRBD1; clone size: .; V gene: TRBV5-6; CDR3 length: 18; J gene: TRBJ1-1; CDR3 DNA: TGTGCCAGCAGCTCCCTGACAGGGAATATTAAGGGAGACACTGAAGCTTTCTTT; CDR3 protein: CASSSLTGNIKGDTEAFF
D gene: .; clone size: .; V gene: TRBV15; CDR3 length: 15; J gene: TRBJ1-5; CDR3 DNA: TGTGCCACCAGCAGAGGGGGGTCGGGCAATCAGCCCCAGCATTTT; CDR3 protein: CATSRGGSGNQPQHF
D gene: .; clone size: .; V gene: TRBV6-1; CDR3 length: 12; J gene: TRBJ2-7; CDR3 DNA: TGTGCCAGCGGGGACGGTTCCTACGAGCAGTACTTC; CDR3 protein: CASGDGSYEQYF
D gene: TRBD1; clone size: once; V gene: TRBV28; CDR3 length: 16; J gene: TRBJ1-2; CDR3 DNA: TGTGCCAGCAGTTTATGGGGGACAGGGGGGGACTATGGCTACACCTTC; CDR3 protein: CASSLWGTGGDYGYTF
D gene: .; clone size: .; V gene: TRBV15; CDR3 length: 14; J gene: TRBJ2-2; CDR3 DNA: TGTGCCACCAGGAGGGGGAGGGACGCCGGGGAGCTGTTTTTT; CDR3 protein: CATRRGRDAGELFF
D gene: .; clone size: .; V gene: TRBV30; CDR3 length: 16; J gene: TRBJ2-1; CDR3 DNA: TGTGCCTGGAGTACCCTACGGCGCCCTACCTACAATGAGCAGTTCTTC; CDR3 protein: CAWSTLRRPTYNEQFF
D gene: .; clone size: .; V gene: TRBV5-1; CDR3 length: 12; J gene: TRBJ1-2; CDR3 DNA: TGCGCCAGCAGGCCCGGCGGGGGAGGCTACACCTTC; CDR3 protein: CASRPGGGGYTF
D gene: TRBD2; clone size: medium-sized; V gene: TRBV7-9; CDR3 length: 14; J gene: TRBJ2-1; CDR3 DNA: TGTGCCAGCAGCGTACTAGCGGGAGTTGATGAGCAGTTCTTC; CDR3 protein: CASSVLAGVDEQFF
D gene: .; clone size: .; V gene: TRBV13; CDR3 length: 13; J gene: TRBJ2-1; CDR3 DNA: TGTGCCAGCAGCCGGGACTCTCTTAAGGAGCAGTTCTTC; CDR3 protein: CASSRDSLKEQFF
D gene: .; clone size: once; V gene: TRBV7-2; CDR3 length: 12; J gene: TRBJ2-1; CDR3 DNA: TGTGCGAGGGTTACCTCCTACAATGAGCAGTTCTTC; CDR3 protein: CARVTSYNEQFF
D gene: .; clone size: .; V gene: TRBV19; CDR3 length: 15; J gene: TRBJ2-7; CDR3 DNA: TGTGCCAGTAGTCTCGGAGGGGGGCCCTCCTACGAGCAGTACTTC; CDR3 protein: CASSLGGGPSYEQYF
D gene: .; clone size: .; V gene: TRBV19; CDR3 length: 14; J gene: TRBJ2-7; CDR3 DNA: TGTGCCAGTAGGACATCGGGACCGGGCTACGAGCAGTACTTC; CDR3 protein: CASRTSGPGYEQYF
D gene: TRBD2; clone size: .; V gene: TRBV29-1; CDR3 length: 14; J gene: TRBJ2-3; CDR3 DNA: TGCAGCGTTGATGGGGCGGGGGGTGGAGATACGCAGTATTTT; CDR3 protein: CSVDGAGGGDTQYF
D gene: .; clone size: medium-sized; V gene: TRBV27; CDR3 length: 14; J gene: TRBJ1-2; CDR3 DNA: TGTGCCAGCTCCGGGGGGACTACCGCCCGAGGCTACACCTTC; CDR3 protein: CASSGGTTARGYTF
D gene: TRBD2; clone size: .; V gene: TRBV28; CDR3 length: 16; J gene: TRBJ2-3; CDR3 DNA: TGTGCCAGCAGTCGCCGACTAGCGGGGGCCCCAGATACGCAGTATTTT; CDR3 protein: CASSRRLAGAPDTQYF
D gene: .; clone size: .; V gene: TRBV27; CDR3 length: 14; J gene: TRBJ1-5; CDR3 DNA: TGTGCCAGCAGTTTCGGGGGGGCAAATCAGCCCCAGCATTTT; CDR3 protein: CASSFGGANQPQHF
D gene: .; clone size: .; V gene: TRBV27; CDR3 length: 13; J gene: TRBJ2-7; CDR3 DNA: TGTGCCAGCAGTTCCTCGGGCCCTGCCGAGCAGTACTTC; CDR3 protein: CASSSSGPAEQYF
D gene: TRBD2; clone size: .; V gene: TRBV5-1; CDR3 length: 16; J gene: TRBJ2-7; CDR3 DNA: TGCGCCAGCAGCTGGACTAGCGGAATATACTCCTACGAGCAGTACTTC; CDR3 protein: CASSWTSGIYSYEQYF
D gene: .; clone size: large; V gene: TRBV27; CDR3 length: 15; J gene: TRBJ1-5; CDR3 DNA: TGTGCCAGCAGTTTAGCATTAGGGTCCAATCAGCCCCAGCATTTT; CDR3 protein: CASSLALGSNQPQHF
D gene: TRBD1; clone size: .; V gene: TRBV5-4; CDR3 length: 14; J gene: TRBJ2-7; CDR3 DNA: TGTGCCAGCAGCTACAGGGGATTCGAAGGCGAGCAGTACTTC; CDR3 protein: CASSYRGFEGEQYF
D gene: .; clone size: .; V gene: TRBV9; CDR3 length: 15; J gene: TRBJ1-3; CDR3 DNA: TGTGCCAGCAGCGCCCTGGGGGGGACAGGAAACACCATATATTTT; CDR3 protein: CASSALGGTGNTIYF
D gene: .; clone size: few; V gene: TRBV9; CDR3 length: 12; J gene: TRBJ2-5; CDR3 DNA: TGTGCCAGCAGCGTACGGGGAGAGACCCAGTACTTC; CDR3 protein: CASSVRGETQYF
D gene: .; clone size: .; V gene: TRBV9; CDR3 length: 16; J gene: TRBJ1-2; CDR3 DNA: TGTGCCAGCAGCGTCCACAAGAGAGGGGATAACTATGGCTACACCTTC; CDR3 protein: CASSVHKRGDNYGYTF
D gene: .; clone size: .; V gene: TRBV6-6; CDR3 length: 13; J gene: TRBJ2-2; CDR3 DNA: TGTGCCAGCAGTTACGGGCAAGGCGGGGAGCTGTTTTTT; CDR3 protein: CASSYGQGGELFF
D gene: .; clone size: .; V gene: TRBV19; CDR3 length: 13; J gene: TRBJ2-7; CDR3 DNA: TGTGCCAGTAGTCCGTTTGGATTCTACGAGCAGTACTTC; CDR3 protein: CASSPFGFYEQYF
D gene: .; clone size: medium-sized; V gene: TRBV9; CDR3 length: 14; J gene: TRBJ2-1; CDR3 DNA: TGTGCCAGCAGCGGCGGCGGGTGGGGGAATGAGCAGTTCTTC; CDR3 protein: CASSGGGWGNEQFF
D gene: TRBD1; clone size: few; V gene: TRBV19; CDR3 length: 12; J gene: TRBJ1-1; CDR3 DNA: TGTGCCAGTAGCCCGACAGGGACTGAAGCTTTCTTT; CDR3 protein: CASSPTGTEAFF
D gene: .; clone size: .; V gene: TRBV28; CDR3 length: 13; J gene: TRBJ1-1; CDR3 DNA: TGTGCCAGCAGGCAGACAGCCCAGGTAGGAGCTTTCTTT; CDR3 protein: CASRQTAQVGAFF
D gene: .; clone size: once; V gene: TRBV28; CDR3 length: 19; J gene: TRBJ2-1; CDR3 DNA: TGTGCCAGCAGTTTAGCACTAGTCCGAGTCGGGATGCCCTACAATGAGCAGTTCTTC; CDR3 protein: CASSLALVRVGMPYNEQFF
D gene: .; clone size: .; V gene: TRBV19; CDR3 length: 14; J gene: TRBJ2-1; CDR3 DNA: TGTGCCAGTAGTATACTCTCAGTTAGGAATGAGCAGTTCTTC; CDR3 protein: CASSILSVRNEQFF
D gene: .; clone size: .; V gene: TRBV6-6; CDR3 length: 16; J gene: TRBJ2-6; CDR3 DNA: TGTGCCAGCATTTTCTGGGGCAGGGTTGGGGCCAACGTCCTGACTTTC; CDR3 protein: CASIFWGRVGANVLTF